This T cell receptor (beta chain) was recovered during a study of technical replicates of blood from several donors. Sequencing was performed with immunoSEQ multiplex PCR; in TCRdb, only in-frame clones are kept and a portion is missing. The data show tens of thousands of clones, 75% to 95% seen once. The sample holds one count of this clone. CDR1 and CDR2 (germline): LGHNA, YSLEER. Losses at the gene ends were 0 bases for V and 7 bases for J; bases not matched to a gene: 9. This CDR3 contains 17 residues. The chain employs TRBV4-3 and TRBJ2-3; TRBD1 agrees at 11 bases. The sequencing sample was made of PBMCs. This clonotype was sampled from a human donor in good health. Some clones in this sample may be carry-over from other donors' samples. CDR3 loop: CASSQDRIGTGGNTQYF. DNA for the CDR3: TGCGCCAGCAGCCAAGACCGGATCGGGACAGGGGGGAATACGCAGTATTTT.